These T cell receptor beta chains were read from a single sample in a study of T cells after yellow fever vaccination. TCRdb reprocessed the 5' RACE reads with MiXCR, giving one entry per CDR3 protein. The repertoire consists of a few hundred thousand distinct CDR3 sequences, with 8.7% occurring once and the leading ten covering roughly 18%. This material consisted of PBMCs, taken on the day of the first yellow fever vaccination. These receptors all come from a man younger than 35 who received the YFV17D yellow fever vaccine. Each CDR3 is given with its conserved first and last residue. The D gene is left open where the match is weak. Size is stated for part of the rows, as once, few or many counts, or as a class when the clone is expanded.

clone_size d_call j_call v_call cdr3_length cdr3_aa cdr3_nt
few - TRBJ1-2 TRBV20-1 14 CSASRAPGDYGYTF TGCAGTGCTAGTAGGGCGCCTGGGGACTATGGCTACACCTTC
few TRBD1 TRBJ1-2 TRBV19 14 CASSPGGRAYGYTF TGTGCCAGTAGTCCAGGGGGGAGGGCCTATGGCTACACCTTC
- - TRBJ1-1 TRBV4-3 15 CASSQVYSQDHQAFF TGCGCCAGCAGCCAAGTATATTCCCAGGATCACCAAGCTTTCTTT
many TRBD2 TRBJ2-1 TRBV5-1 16 CASSVTSGGMGHEQFF TGCGCCAGCAGCGTGACTAGCGGGGGCATGGGGCATGAGCAGTTCTTC
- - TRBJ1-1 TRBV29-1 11 CSVGKNTEAFF TGCAGCGTTGGAAAGAACACTGAAGCTTTCTTT
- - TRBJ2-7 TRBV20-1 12 CSALVPSYEQYF TGCAGTGCCCTGGTCCCATCCTACGAGCAGTACTTC
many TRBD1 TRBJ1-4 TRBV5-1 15 CASSSSTGEGEKLFF TGCGCCAGCAGCTCCTCGACAGGGGAAGGCGAAAAACTGTTTTTT
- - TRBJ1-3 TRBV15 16 CATSRVVVTSGNTIYF TGTGCCACCAGCAGAGTCGTGGTGACCTCTGGAAACACCATATATTTT
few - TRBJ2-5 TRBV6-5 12 CASGGAQETQYF TGTGCCAGTGGAGGGGCCCAAGAGACCCAGTACTTC
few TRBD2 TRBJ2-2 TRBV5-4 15 CASSSDGLVGGELFF TGTGCCAGCAGCAGTGACGGACTAGTCGGCGGGGAGCTGTTTTTT
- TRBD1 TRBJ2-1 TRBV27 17 CASSLGLRDRANNEQFF TGTGCCAGCAGTTTGGGGCTCCGGGACAGGGCCAACAATGAGCAGTTCTTC
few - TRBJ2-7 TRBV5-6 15 CASSWGATLSYEQYF TGTGCCAGCAGCTGGGGAGCCACTCTCTCCTACGAGCAGTACTTC
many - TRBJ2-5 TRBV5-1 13 CASSYLGQETQYF TGCGCCAGCAGCTACCTTGGACAAGAGACCCAGTACTTC
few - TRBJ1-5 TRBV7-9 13 CASSLTENQPQHF TGTGCCAGCAGCTTAACAGAGAATCAGCCCCAGCATTTT
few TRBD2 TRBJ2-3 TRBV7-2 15 CASRRLAGGRDTQYF TGTGCCAGCAGGAGACTAGCGGGGGGCCGGGATACGCAGTATTTT
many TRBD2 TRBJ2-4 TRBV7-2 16 CASSLGGRGGTNIQYF TGTGCCAGCAGCTTAGGTGGGCGGGGGGGTACAAACATTCAGTACTTC
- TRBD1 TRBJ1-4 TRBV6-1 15 CASSLRDRGDEKLFF TGTGCCAGCAGTCTCCGGGACAGGGGCGACGAAAAACTGTTTTTT
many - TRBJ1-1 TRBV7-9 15 CASSPITGVNTEAFF TGTGCCAGCAGCCCAATCACCGGGGTGAACACTGAAGCTTTCTTT
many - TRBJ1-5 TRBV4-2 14 CASSQDWGGITQHF TGTGCCAGCAGCCAAGACTGGGGGGGAATCACCCAGCATTTT
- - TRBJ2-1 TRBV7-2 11 CASMAYNEQFF TGTGCCAGCATGGCCTACAATGAGCAGTTCTTC
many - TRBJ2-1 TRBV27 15 CASSFLPLGGNEQFF TGTGCCAGCAGTTTCCTTCCTCTGGGGGGCAATGAGCAGTTCTTC
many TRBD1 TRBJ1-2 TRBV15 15 CATSRDLGTVGGYTF TGTGCCACCAGCAGAGATTTAGGGACAGTCGGTGGCTACACCTTC
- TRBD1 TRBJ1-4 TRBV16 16 CASSRLSRTGDEKLFF TGTGCCAGCAGCCGACTAAGCCGGACAGGGGACGAAAAACTGTTTTTT
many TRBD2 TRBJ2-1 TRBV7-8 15 CASSLVGLAANEQFF TGTGCCAGCAGCTTAGTCGGACTAGCGGCCAATGAGCAGTTCTTC
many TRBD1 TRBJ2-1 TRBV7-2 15 CASTWGTGRSNEQFF TGTGCCAGCACTTGGGGGACAGGGCGTAGCAATGAGCAGTTCTTC
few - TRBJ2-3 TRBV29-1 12 CSVETSTDTQYF TGCAGCGTTGAAACCTCCACAGATACGCAGTATTTT